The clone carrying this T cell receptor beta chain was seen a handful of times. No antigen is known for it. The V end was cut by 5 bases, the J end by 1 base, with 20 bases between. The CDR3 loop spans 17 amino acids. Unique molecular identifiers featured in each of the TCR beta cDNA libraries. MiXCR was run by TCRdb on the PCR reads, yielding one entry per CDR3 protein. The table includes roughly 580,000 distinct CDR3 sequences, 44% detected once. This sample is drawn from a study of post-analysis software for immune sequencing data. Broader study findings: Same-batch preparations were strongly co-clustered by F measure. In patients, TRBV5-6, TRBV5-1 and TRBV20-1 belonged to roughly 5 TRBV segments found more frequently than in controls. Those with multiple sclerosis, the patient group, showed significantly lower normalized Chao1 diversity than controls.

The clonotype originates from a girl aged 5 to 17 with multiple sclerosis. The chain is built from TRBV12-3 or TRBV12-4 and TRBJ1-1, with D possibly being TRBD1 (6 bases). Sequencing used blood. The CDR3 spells CASSPSGGPRGNTEAFF. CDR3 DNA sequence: TGTGCCAGCAGTCCCTCGGGGGGCCCCCGCGGGAACACTGAAGCTTTCTTT.